Below, one T cell receptor beta chain is given with its context. Its specific antigen is unknown. No base qualities exist here, and no much larger clone lies one base off it. This entry comes from a study of cytomegalovirus exposure and HLA in healthy donors (dated by TCRdb to the late 2010s). In the study overall: An earlier analysis of about 530 of the donors reported about 260 Gb of sequence data and 117 million unique TCR beta sequences obtained from about 179 million T cells. Around 300 gigabases of sequencing data and tens of millions of unique TCR sequences were included in an early release covering about 620 HLA-typed donors. The genetic ancestry cluster associated with self-reported Caucasian donors included over 65% of the roughly 360 genotyped donors. The aim of the study was to test whether cataloging public T cell receptors could identify signatures of past pathogen exposure. The T cell repertoires of roughly 660 subjects were profiled by immunosequencing and related to cytomegalovirus serostatus. Besides the first cohort of around 700 subjects, a separate validation cohort made up of over 95 different subjects was used. The study combined high-throughput TCR immunosequencing, statistical association of individual TCRs with disease status, and machine learning to predict cytomegalovirus infection status. To study patterns of TCR occurrence, a later analysis re-analyzed previously published TCR beta repertoires from around 670 donors and added high-resolution HLA genotyping. Rather than drawing on any new phenotypic data, the later analysis identified candidate immune exposures from TCR beta sequences and the way those sequences occurred across donors. An earlier analysis of 587 of the donors used high-throughput TCR beta sequencing to judge whether each TCR beta V gene segment behaved as functional or pseudogenic. Alongside the repertoire data, information on donor age, sex, ethnicity and CMV serostatus was compiled. In a later genetic analysis, genome-wide SNP genotypes for about three fifths of the roughly 670 donors were used, and that subset was treated as a discovery cohort. Every repertoire in the discovery cohort had been generated on one and the same sequencing platform. HLA typing included class I and class II loci at four-digit resolution. The number of donors typed differed by locus, with roughly 620-630 for A, B, C, DRB1 and DQB1, around 520 for DQA1, 606 for DPA1, and some 450 for DPB1. Roughly five DR-DQ haplotypes were treated as single units for association and clustering because of strong linkage in the cohort. Among around 400 genotyped donors of the cohort, an average of roughly 230,000 unique TCR beta nucleotide sequences was sequenced per donor, of which 15% to 20% were non-productive.

The cohort consisted of approximately 670 healthy bone marrow donors. All cohort members were sampled while nominally healthy, although unrecorded immune exposures were likely present. The donor was CMV seronegative and belonged to the group of 380 or so seronegative cohort members. A peripheral blood sample was collected from each donor, and TCR beta sequencing was performed on peripheral blood mononuclear cells. The Qiagen DNeasy Blood Extraction Kit was used to extract genomic DNA from the blood cell samples. Libraries were built with the immunoSEQ multiplex PCR assay. The multiplex PCR relied on a mix of 60 forward primers for TCR Vbeta segments and 13 reverse primers for TCR Jbeta segments. The CDR3 region of rearranged TCR beta genes was amplified from genomic DNA by a multiplex PCR assay. On the Illumina HiSeq System, the amplified TCR beta libraries were sequenced as 87-base-pair reads. From the authors' description of their analysis: Across the 700 or so repertoires, a later analysis counted some 81 million unique TCR beta chains, 9.5 million to 12 million of which were shared by at least two donors. Raw reads were error-corrected and collapsed into unique sequences with a nearest-neighbor algorithm that merged closely related sequences to remove PCR and sequencing errors. CDR3 sequences were aligned to IMGT reference sequences to assign V, D and J gene segments. Each retained sequence needed at least a six-nucleotide match to both a V gene segment and a J gene segment. A rearrangement was called productive if the CDR3 had no stop codons and remained in frame with V and J, and every other rearrangement was called non-productive. Following IMGT convention, CDR3 was defined as the stretch from the second conserved V-encoded cysteine up to the conserved J-encoded phenylalanine. The earlier analysis of 550 to 650 of the donors excluded any sequence lacking an unambiguous match to a single V gene segment. In an earlier analysis of approximately 560 of the donors, a V segment was called functional when productive rearrangements were above 56.7%, and segregating when the standard deviation between donors exceeded 5%. A statistical classification framework was built to diagnose cytomegalovirus status from the catalog of TCR beta chain sequences. In a later analysis, TCR nucleotide sequences were compared against IMGT/GENE-DB human TR gene sequences so that V and J genes could be assigned. The TCRdist pipeline was used in a later analysis to assign CDR3 sequences and most-parsimonious VDJ recombination scenarios. In a later analysis, each TCR beta chain was defined by its CDR3 amino acid sequence together with its V-gene family, and reads lacking a unique V-gene family were excluded. In a later analysis, approximately 640 highly shared, low-generation-probability nucleotide sequences were removed to address suspected cross-contamination and a sequencing artifact. In a later analysis, a clonal expansion index for each public chain was calculated from normalized within-repertoire ranks of inferred template counts. In a later analysis, generation probabilities were computed using a VDJ recombination model fitted to out-of-frame rearrangements, and the results were checked against IGoR. Hypergeometric tests were used in a later analysis to score TCR-TCR, TCR-HLA and TCR-CMV co-occurrence, with a repertoire-size bias correction applied to the TCR pairs. In a later analysis, false discovery rates were estimated by permuting HLA or CMV assignments 20 times. A later analysis grouped co-occurring TCRs with DBSCAN, adding TCRdist sequence similarity when clustering within HLA-allele-positive subsets. Repertoires with fewer than 30,000 or more than 120,000 public chains, plus five repertoires with anomalous nucleotide sharing, were excluded from co-occurrence clustering. TCRdb holds this immuneACCESS table with in-frame rearrangements only. Some clones are missing; in checked studies, unresolved V genes explain under half, and the rest has no known cause. For V, J and clone size, that table is used; D and trimming come from the DNA. This sample is represented by about 190,000 clones; roughly 90% of them were singletons. The ten biggest clones cover about 1% of the sample.

Beyond this particular receptor, the publication reports: This cohort had only TCR beta chains sequenced, and the lack of alpha or paired-chain data limited which features could be detected. At a false discovery rate of 0.05, a later analysis linked about 17,000 TCR beta sequences to specific HLA alleles. In a later analysis, HLA-associated TCR beta chains showed more clonal expansion and lower generation probabilities than non-associated chains that were equally common. Strong co-occurrence of HLA alleles, especially DR and DQ, made assigning TCR associations to individual alleles difficult. V-gene and J-gene trimming of TCR beta chains was associated with a missense DCLRE1C variant in a later genetic analysis, and the association was replicated in an independent cohort. In vitro tests confirmed that three of the cytomegalovirus-associated TCR beta chains recognize cytomegalovirus antigens. In a later analysis, most CMV-associated TCR beta chains were found to appear HLA-restricted, with HLA associations seemingly driven largely by CMV exposure. According to the authors, the approach could potentially be generalized to other disease states and immunological phenotypes. Correlated functional status among segregating V segments might reflect linkage disequilibrium, but an unknown experimental factor could not be ruled out. A total of some 180 TCR beta chains were listed by the study as associated with cytomegalovirus. According to a later analysis, TCR association rates differed among HLA loci, with DRB1 alleles showing the most associated TCRs and HLA-C alleles showing the fewest. Several of the top co-occurrence clusters appeared to be linked to parvovirus B19, influenza, CMV and Epstein-Barr virus, according to a later analysis. The classifier was reported to diagnose cytomegalovirus status with high specificity and sensitivity in both the original cohort and the validation cohort. In an earlier analysis of some 540 of the donors, most TCR beta V segments appeared in productive rearrangements about 87% or about 30% of the time, broadly matching IMGT annotations. Compared with the approximately 600-donor mean, donors in an Asian-associated ancestry cluster had fewer N-insertions in productive TCRs, according to a later genetic analysis. HLA typing was unavailable for some donors at each locus, so association tests used only the typed subset. The sequencing pipeline was judged likely to have produced a cluster of highly shared sequence variants as a technical artifact. Most TCR sequences were seen in very few donors, while some public TCRs were found in many individuals. Some IMGT-functional V segments, including TRBV6-2 and TRBV6-3, could not be distinguished by the 87-base-pair reads and were therefore excluded. The earlier analysis of a few hundred of the donors excluded over 15 rarely observed V segments, including chromosome 9 orphons, because counts were too low. Roughly uniform sequencing depth across donors was assumed in presence/absence analyses, although this assumption may not hold. A further reported finding was that TCR beta sequences accurately predicted the HLA-A and HLA-B alleles for most subjects in the first cohort. For the cohort, immune exposure information was limited to CMV serostatus.

For this chain, trimming is 6 bases at the V end and 2 bases at the J end, and the number of junction bases without a gene match is 4. The germline V gene sets CDR1 to MDHEN and CDR2 to SYDVKM. The CDR3 sequence holds 13 residues, the cysteine and phenylalanine included. Only the CDR3 DNA is retained, 39 bases long and in frame from the first base. This chain is built from TRBV28 and TRBJ2-7; 7 central nucleotides agree with TRBD1. Input material: PBMCs. The source of this sequence is a boy between 2 and 15 years old in good health and CMV-seronegative. Here is the DNA: TGTGCCAGCAGGACTGGACAGGCCTACGAGCAGTACTTC. It specifies CASRTGQAYEQYF.